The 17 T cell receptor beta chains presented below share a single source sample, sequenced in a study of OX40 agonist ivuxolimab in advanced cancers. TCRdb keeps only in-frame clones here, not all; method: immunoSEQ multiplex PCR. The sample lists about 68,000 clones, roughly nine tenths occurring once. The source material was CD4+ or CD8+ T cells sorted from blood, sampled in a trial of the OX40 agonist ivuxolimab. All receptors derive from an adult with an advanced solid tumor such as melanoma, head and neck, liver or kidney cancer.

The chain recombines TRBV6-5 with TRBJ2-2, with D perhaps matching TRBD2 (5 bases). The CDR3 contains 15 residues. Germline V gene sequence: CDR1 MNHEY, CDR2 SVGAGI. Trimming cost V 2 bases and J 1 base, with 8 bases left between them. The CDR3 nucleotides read TGTGCCAGCAGTTACGAGGGATTGAACACCGGGGAGCTGTTTTTT. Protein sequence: CASSYEGLNTGELFF.

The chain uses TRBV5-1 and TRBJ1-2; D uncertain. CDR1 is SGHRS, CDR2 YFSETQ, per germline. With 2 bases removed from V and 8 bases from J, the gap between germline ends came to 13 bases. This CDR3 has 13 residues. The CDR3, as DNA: TGCGCCAGCAGCTTAGGCCAAGGCGGGGGCTACACCTTC. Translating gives CASSLGQGGGYTF.

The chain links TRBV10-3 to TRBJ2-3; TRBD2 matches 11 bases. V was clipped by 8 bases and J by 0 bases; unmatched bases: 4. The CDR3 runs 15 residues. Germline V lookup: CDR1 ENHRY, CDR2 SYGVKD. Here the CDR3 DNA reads TGTGCCATCGGTGGGACTAGCGGTAGCACAGATACGCAGTATTTT. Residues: CAIGGTSGSTDTQYF.

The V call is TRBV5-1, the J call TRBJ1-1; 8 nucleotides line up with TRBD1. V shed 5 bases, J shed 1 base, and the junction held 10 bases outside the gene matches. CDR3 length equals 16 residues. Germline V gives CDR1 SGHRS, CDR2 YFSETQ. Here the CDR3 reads CASRPQQGGPNTEAFF. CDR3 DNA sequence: TGCGCCAGCAGGCCTCAACAGGGGGGCCCGAACACTGAAGCTTTCTTT.

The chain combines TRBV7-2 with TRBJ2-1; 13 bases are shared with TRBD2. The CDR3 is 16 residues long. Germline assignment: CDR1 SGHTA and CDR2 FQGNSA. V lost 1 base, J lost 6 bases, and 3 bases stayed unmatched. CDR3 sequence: CASSLGGTSGVNEQFF. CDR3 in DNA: TGTGCCAGCAGCTTAGGAGGGACTAGCGGGGTCAATGAGCAGTTCTTC.

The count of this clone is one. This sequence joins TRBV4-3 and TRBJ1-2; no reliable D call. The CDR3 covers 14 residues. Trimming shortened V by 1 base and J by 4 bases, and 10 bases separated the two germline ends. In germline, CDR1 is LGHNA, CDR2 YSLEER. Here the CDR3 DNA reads TGCGCCAGCAGCCAAGGCGGAGGGTTCTATGGCTACACCTTC. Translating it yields CASSQGGGFYGYTF.

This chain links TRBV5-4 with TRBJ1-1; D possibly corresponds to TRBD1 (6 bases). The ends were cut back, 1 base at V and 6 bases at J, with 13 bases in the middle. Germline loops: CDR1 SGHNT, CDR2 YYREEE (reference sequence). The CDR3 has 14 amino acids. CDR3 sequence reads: CASSLSGGSSEAFF. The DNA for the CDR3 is TGTGCCAGCAGCTTGTCGGGGGGCTCGTCTGAAGCTTTCTTT.

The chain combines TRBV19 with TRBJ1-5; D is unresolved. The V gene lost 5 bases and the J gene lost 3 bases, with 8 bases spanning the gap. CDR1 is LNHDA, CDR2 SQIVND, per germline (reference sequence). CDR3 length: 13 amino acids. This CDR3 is CASSPGHNQPQHF. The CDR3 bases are TGTGCCAGTAGTCCGGGTCACAATCAGCCCCAGCATTTT.

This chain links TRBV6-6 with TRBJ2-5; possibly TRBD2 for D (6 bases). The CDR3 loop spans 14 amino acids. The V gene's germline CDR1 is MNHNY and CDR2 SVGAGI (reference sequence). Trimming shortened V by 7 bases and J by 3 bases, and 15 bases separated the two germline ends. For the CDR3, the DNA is TGTGCCAGCAATAACCCGGGGGAAAAAGAGACCCAGTACTTC. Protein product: CASNNPGEKETQYF.

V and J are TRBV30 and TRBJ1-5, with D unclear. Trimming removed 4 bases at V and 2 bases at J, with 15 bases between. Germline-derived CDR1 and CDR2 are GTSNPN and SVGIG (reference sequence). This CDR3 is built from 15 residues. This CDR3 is CAWTPPLGGNQPQHF. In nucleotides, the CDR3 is TGTGCCTGGACCCCGCCCCTCGGGGGCAATCAGCCCCAGCATTTT.

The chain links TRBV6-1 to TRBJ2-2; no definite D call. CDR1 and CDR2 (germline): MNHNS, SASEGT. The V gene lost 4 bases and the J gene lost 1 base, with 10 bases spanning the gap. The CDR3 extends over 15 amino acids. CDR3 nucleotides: TGTGCCAGCAGTGGGGTGGATAGGAACACCGGGGAGCTGTTTTTT. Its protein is CASSGVDRNTGELFF.

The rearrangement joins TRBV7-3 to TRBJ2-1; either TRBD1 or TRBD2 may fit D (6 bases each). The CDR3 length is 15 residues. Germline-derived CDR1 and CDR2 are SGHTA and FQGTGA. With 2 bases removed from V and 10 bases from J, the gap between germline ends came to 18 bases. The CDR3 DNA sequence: TGTGCCAGCAGCTTAGTCTTGGGGGGCCCGTCGGAGCAGTTCTTC. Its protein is CASSLVLGGPSEQFF.

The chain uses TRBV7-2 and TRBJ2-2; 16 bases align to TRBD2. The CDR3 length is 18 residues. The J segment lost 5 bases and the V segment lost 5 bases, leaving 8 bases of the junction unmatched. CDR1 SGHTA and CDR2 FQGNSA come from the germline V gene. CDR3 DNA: TGTGCCAGCAGCCCCCCGGGACTAGCGGGGGGGCGGACCGGGGAGCTGTTTTTT. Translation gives CASSPPGLAGGRTGELFF.

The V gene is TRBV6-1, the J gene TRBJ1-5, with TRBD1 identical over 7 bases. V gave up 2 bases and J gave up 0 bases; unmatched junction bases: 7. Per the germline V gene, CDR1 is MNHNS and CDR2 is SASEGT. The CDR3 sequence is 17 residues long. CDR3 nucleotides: TGTGCCAGCAGTGAACCTCGGACAGGAAATAGCAATCAGCCCCAGCATTTT. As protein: CASSEPRTGNSNQPQHF.

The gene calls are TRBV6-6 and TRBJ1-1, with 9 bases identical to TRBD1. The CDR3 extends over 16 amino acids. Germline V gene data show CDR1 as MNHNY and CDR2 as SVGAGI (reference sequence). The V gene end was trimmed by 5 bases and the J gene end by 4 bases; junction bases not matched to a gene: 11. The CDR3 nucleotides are TGTGCCAGCAGTGCCACAGGGGGCCGTGTAGGCACTGAAGCTTTCTTT. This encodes CASSATGGRVGTEAFF.

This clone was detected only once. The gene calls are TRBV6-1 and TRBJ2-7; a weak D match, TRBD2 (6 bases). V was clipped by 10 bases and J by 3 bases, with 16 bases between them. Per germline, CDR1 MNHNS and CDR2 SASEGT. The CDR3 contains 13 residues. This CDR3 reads CATRLDALYEQYF. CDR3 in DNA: TGTGCCACCCGACTAGACGCCCTCTACGAGCAGTACTTC.

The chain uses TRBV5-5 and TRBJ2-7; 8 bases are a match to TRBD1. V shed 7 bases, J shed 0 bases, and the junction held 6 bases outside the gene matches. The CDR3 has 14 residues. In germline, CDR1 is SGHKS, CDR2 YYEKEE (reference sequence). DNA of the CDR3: TGTGCCAGCCTCCGGGACAGGAGCTCCTACGAGCAGTACTTC. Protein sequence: CASLRDRSSYEQYF.